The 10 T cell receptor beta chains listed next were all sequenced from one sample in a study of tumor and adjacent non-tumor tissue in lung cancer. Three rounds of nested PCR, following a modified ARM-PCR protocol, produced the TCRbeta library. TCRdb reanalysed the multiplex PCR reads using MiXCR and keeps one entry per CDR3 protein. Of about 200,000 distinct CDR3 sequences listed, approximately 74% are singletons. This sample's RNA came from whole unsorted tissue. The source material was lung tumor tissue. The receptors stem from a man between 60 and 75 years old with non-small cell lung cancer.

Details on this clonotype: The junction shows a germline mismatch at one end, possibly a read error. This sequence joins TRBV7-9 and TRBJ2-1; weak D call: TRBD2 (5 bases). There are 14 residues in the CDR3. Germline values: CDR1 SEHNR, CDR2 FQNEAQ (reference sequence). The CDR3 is CAISLATASVEQFF. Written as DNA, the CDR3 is TGTGCCATCAGCTTAGCGACGGCGTCAGTTGAGCAGTTCTTC.

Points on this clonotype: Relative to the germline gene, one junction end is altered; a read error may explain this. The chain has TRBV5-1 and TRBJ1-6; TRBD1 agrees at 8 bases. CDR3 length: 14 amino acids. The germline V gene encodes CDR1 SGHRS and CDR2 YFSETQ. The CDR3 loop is CAGSQGQDNSPLHF. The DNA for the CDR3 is TGCGCCGGCAGCCAGGGACAGGACAATTCACCCCTCCACTTT.

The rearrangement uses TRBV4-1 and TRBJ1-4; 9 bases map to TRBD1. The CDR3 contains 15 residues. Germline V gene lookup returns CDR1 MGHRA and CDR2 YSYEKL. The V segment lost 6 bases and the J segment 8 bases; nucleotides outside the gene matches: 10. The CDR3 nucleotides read TGCGCCAGCAGTCGAAGGGACAGGGCGTCCGAAAAACTGTTTTTT. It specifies CASSRRDRASEKLFF.

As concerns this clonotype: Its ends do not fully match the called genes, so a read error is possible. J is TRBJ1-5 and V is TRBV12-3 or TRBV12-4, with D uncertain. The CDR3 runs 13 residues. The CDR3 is CASSFGEDQPRNF. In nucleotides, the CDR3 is TGTGCCAGCAGTTTCGGGGAGGATCAGCCCCGGAATTTT.

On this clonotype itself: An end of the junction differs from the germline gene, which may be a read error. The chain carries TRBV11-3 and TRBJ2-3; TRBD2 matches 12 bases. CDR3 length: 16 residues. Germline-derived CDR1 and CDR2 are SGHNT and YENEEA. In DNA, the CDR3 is TGTGCCAGCAGCTTACTAGCGGGAGGGCACACAGATACGAAGTATTTT. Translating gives CASSLLAGGHTDTKYF.

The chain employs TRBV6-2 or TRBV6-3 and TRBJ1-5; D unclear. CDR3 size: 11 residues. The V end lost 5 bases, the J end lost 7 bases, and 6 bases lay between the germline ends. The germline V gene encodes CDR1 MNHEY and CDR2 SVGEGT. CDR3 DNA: TGTGCCAGCAGTCGCGACCAGCCCCAGCATTTT. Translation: CASSRDQPQHF.

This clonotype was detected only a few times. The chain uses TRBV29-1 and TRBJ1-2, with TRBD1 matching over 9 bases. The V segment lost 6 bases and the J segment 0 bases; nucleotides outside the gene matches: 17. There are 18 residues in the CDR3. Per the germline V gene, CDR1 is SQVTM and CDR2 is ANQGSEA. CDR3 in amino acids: CSVVSPGQGKGANYGYTF. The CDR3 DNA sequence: TGCAGCGTCGTTAGCCCGGGACAGGGTAAAGGGGCTAACTATGGCTACACCTTC.

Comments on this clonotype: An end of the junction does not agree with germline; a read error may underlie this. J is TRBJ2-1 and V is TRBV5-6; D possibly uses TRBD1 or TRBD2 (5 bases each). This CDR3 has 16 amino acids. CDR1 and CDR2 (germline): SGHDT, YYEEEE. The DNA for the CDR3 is TGTGTCAGCAGCGGCGACGGGACGGCCTCCTACAATGAGCAGTTCTTC. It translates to CVSSGDGTASYNEQFF.

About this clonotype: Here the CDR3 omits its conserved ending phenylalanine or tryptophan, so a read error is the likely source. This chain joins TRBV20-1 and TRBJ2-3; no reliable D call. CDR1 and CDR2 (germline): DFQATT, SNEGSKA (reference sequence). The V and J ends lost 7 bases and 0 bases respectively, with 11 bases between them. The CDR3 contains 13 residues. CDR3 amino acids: CSVPGESTDTQYL. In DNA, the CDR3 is TGCAGTGTCCCGGGCGAGAGCACAGATACGCAGTATTTA.

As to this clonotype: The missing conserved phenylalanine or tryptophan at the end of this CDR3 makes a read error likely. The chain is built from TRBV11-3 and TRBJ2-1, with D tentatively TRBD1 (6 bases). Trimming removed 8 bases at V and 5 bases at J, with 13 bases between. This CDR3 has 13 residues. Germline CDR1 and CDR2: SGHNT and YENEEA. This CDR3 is CASGRTVDNEQFI. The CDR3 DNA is TGTGCCAGCGGCCGGACAGTCGACAATGAGCAGTTCATC.